This T cell receptor (beta chain) was identified during a study of regulatory T cells in long-lasting Graves disease. Study-wide results and limits: Researchers reported studying only peripheral blood, not thyroid tissue.

Between the trimmed V and J ends, which lost 1 base and 2 bases, there was a span of 14 bases. The CDR3 is 16 amino acids. Germline loops: CDR1 SGHRS, CDR2 YFSETQ. Both iRepertoire HTBI primers and Arm-PCR of CDR3 regions were used to build the TCR beta libraries. Authors' processing steps: Samples jointly harbored about 62 TRBV and about 13 TRBJ segments. MiXCR was run by TCRdb on the multiplex PCR reads, yielding one entry per CDR3 protein. TCRdb assigned the V and J calls; the authors' analysis was not used. This table has 450,000 to 650,000 distinct CDR3 sequences, approximately 16% appearing once. As to time point: newly diagnosed GD, antithyroid drugs for less than 3 months. PBMCs provided the RNA from which the TCR library was made. Remarks on this clonotype: The antigen is unknown.

This same sample was also taken into another study, of T cells in Graves' hyperthyroidism and ophthalmopathy. That work contributes: When the TCR CDR3 underwent first-round RT-PCR, the HTBI primer set was used.

The V call is TRBV5-1, the J call TRBJ2-3; D is unclear. This sequence was found in a woman aged 40 to 65 with Graves disease. The sample consisted of peripheral blood mononuclear cells (PBMCs), taken at new diagnosis, from a patient treated with antithyroid drugs. In DNA, the CDR3 is TGCGCCAGCAGCTTGTCTCTATCCGCTTCCACAGATACGCAGTATTTT. This encodes CASSLSLSASTDTQYF.